What follows is one T cell receptor beta chain and its context. Authors' data handling: The assay estimated nucleated cells by amplifying reference gene primers. The table came from immunoSEQ multiplex PCR; TCRdb's copy has only in-frame clones and leaves some out. That table supplies the V and J calls and clone size; D and trimming were determined from the DNA. The table includes more than 300,000 clones, about 90% detected once. The data derive from a study of blood T cell repertoires in COVID-19. Study details: Collection of acute and convalescent COVID-19 samples took place in the United States, Italy and Spain. Sources were T cells, B-cell-depleted T cells, or PBMCs; the material itself was cDNA or gDNA.

V gave up 5 bases and J gave up 10 bases, with 11 bases separating them. Germline-derived CDR1 and CDR2 are SQVTM and ANQGSEA. CDR3 length: 10 residues. J is TRBJ1-1 and V is TRBV29-1; D is perhaps TRBD1 (6 bases). The clonotype was recovered from a woman between 18 and 30 years old who had recovered from COVID-19. The material sequenced was peripheral blood. CDR3: CSVQGTVAFF. The CDR3 DNA follows: TGCAGCGTTCAGGGGACCGTAGCTTTCTTT.